Below, 26 T cell receptor beta chains from the same sample are listed, as sequenced in a study of T cells in Graves' hyperthyroidism and ophthalmopathy. The source material, RNA transcripts, was used to amplify TCR beta CDR3 regions. First-round RT-PCR targeting the TCR CDR3 was performed with the HTBI primer set. Each CDR3 protein gets one entry after TCRdb re-called the multiplex PCR reads with MiXCR. The sample holds 300,000 to 450,000 distinct CDR3 sequences, 15% to 20% seen once. Source material: blood. These receptors all stem from a woman aged 40-49 years with Graves' ophthalmopathy.

This clonotype was detected ten times or more. V gene TRBV12-3 or TRBV12-4 combines with J gene TRBJ1-2, with 8 bases fitting TRBD1. The CDR3 runs 15 residues. V lost 4 bases, J lost 4 bases, and 8 bases stayed unmatched. The CDR3 coding sequence is TGTGCCAGCAGTTCACCCACCGACAGGGGCTATGGCTACACCTTC. Protein: CASSSPTDRGYGYTF.

This clonotype was seen only a few times. The V gene is TRBV13, the J gene TRBJ2-7; 15 bases are shared with TRBD2. CDR3 size: 16 residues. V trimming: 4 bases; J trimming: 3 bases; junction bases outside the gene matches: 4. Germline-derived CDR1 and CDR2 are PRHDT and FYEKMQ (reference sequence). The chain's CDR3 is CASSSGTSGRLYEQYF. As DNA, the CDR3 is TGTGCCAGCAGCTCGGGGACTAGCGGGAGGCTCTACGAGCAGTACTTC.

This clonotype appeared many times. J is TRBJ1-1 and V is TRBV24-1; D is uncertain. The CDR3 is 11 amino acids. CDR1 and CDR2 (germline): KGHDR, SFDVKD. V was pared by 12 bases and J by 4 bases, with 11 bases between. The CDR3 coding sequence is TGTGCCCCTCCGGAAGGCACTGAAGCTTTCTTT. Translated: CAPPEGTEAFF.

This clonotype was counted between two and nine times. CDR3 sequence (DNA): TGTGCCAGTAGTATAGCAGGGATTTCGGACATTCAGTACTTC. As protein: CASSIAGISDIQYF. The chain couples TRBV19 to TRBJ2-4; the D gene is possibly TRBD1 (5 bases). The CDR3 length is 14 residues. V lost 1 base, J lost 8 bases, and 12 bases lay in between. The germline V gene encodes CDR1 LNHDA and CDR2 SQIVND (reference sequence).

This clonotype was recorded at least ten times. This sequence joins TRBV28 and TRBJ2-5; tentative D call: TRBD1 (6 bases). V lost 7 bases, J lost 9 bases, and 15 bases lay in between. The germline gives CDR1 MDHEN, CDR2 SYDVKM. CDR3 length: 12 residues. CDR3 sequence (DNA): TGTGCCAGCACCCCACCCAGGGGAGCCCAGTACTTC. This gives the protein CASTPPRGAQYF.

This clonotype has at least ten counts. The rearrangement links TRBV28 to TRBJ1-1, with D possibly matching TRBD1 (5 bases). Germline values: CDR1 MDHEN, CDR2 SYDVKM. Trimming shortened V by 3 bases and J by 11 bases, and 10 bases separated the two germline ends. This CDR3 is 11 amino acids long. DNA for the CDR3: TGTGCCAGCAGTTTGTCCCGGGGGGCTTTCTTT. Translated, it gives CASSLSRGAFF.

This clonotype came up many times. The chain employs TRBV14 and TRBJ2-7; the D gene is possibly TRBD2 (6 bases). Deletions cut 1 base from V and 3 bases from J, with 10 bases between. Germline V gene data show CDR1 as SGHDN and CDR2 as FVKESK. The CDR3 loop spans 14 amino acids. DNA for the CDR3: TGTGCCAGCAGCCAAGCCGGGAGCTTCTACGAGCAGTACTTC. This translates into CASSQAGSFYEQYF.

The chain is built from TRBV28 and TRBJ1-2; D is undetermined. The CDR3 has 16 residues. From germline, CDR1 is MDHEN and CDR2 SYDVKM. Trimming cost V 3 bases and J 4 bases, with 18 bases left between them. The CDR3 region is CASSFNPLVGSYGYTF. CDR3 coding DNA: TGTGCCAGCAGTTTCAATCCGTTGGTCGGGTCCTATGGCTACACCTTC.

This clonotype was counted ten times or more. The chain has TRBV5-1 and TRBJ2-7; 8 bases align to TRBD1. Germline loops: CDR1 SGHRS, CDR2 YFSETQ. The CDR3 consists of 14 residues. Trimming cost V 7 bases and J 0 bases; bases outside gene matches: 6. Written as DNA, the CDR3 is TGCGCCAGCGGATGGGACAGGCTCTCCTACGAGCAGTACTTC. Translation: CASGWDRLSYEQYF. The full variable domain, its missing parts supplied by reference TRBV5-1 and TRBJ2-7, is KAGVTQTPRYLIKTRGQQVTLSCSPISGHRSVSWYQQTPGQGLQFLFEYFSETQRNKGNFPGRFSGRQFSNSRSEMNVSTLELGDSALYLCASGWDRLSYEQYFGPGTRLTVT.

This clonotype has a count of ten or more. J is TRBJ2-5 and V is TRBV7-8; D possibly corresponds to TRBD1 (5 bases). V was pared by 5 bases and J by 5 bases, with 30 bases between. The CDR3 extends over 19 amino acids. Germline V gene sequence: CDR1 SGHVS, CDR2 FQNEAQ. CDR3 nucleotides: TGTGCCAGCAGCGAACCCTGGCAGGGTGCCCTCAATTTGGGTGAGACCCAGTACTTC. It encodes CASSEPWQGALNLGETQYF.

This clonotype was detected ten times or more. V is TRBV12-3 or TRBV12-4 and J is TRBJ2-5; TRBD2 matches at 7 bases. The CDR3 runs 14 residues. V was clipped by 5 bases and J by 1 base; unmatched bases: 4. The CDR3, as DNA: TGTGCCAGCAGTAACGGGGGGTCCCAAGAGACCCAGTACTTC. Translating it yields CASSNGGSQETQYF.

This sequence joins TRBV6-2 or TRBV6-3 and TRBJ2-7; 8 nucleotides line up with TRBD1. This CDR3 has 14 amino acids. Per the germline V gene, CDR1 is MNHEY and CDR2 is SVGEGT. V trimming: 6 bases; J trimming: 2 bases; junction bases outside the gene matches: 6. The CDR3 DNA is TGTGCCAGCAGGGCCTCGGGACAGGCCTACGAGCAGTACTTC. It translates to CASRASGQAYEQYF.

The table lists this clonotype with many counts. The chain combines TRBV11-2 with TRBJ1-1; TRBD1 agrees at 7 bases. The V gene's germline CDR1 is SGHAT and CDR2 FQNNGV. V lost 5 bases, J lost 1 base, and 10 bases stayed unmatched. CDR3 size: 16 residues. The CDR3 region is CASSRGATGKNTEAFF. The CDR3, as DNA: TGTGCCAGCAGCCGAGGAGCGACAGGGAAGAACACTGAAGCTTTCTTT.

This clonotype occurred many times. The chain is built from TRBV7-2 and TRBJ1-5; D may be TRBD1 (5 bases). CDR1 SGHTA and CDR2 FQGNSA come from the germline V gene. This CDR3 is built from 13 residues. V lost 5 bases, J lost 6 bases, and 11 bases lay in between. The CDR3 bases are TGTGCCAGCAGCGTAAGGGGTCTTCAGCCCCAGCATTTT. This codes for CASSVRGLQPQHF.

This clonotype was seen at least ten times. A much larger clone lies a single base off, so this may be a read error. This chain uses TRBV12-5 with TRBJ1-1; perhaps TRBD1 as D (6 bases). Between the trimmed V and J ends, which lost 11 bases and 2 bases, there was a span of 15 bases. There are 13 residues in the CDR3. Looked up from germline, CDR1 is LGHNT and CDR2 is FRNRAP. The CDR3 nucleotides read TGTGCTGGTGTTGGACAGACCAACACTGAAGCTTTCTTT. Amino acids: CAGVGQTNTEAFF. Full variable domain (remainder filled in from reference TRBV12-5 and TRBJ1-1): DARVTQTPRHKVTEMGQEVTMRCQPILGHNTVFWYRQTMMQGLELLAYFRNRAPLDDSGMPKDRFSAEMPDATLATLKIQPSEPRDSAVYFCAGVGQTNTEAFFGQGTRLTVV.

The table lists this clonotype with many counts. The chain combines TRBV5-1 with TRBJ1-1; D call uncertain. The V end lost 3 bases, the J end lost 1 base, and 10 bases lay between the germline ends. Germline values: CDR1 SGHRS, CDR2 YFSETQ. This CDR3 is 14 amino acids long. CDR3 in DNA: TGCGCCAGCAGCTCGGACGGACCGAACACTGAAGCTTTCTTT. Translated, it gives CASSSDGPNTEAFF.

The table lists this clonotype with many counts. The chain links TRBV28 to TRBJ2-7, with 9 bases aligning to TRBD2. The trim removed 6 bases at V and 2 bases at J, leaving 5 bases unmatched. The CDR3 covers 14 residues. From germline, CDR1 is MDHEN and CDR2 SYDVKM. CDR3 loop: CASSGLAGTYEQYF. The CDR3 nucleotides are TGTGCCAGCAGCGGCCTAGCGGGAACCTACGAGCAGTACTTC.

The sample holds many counts of this clonotype. The chain employs TRBV27 and TRBJ1-2, with D unresolved. Trimming took off 3 bases at V and 8 bases at J, with 19 bases between the two ends. CDR3 size: 15 residues. Germline-derived CDR1 and CDR2 are MNHEY and SMNVEV (reference sequence). The CDR3 nucleotides are TGTGCCAGCAGTTTCCGAGTCGGGCACGGTCGGGGCTACACCTTC. Its translation is CASSFRVGHGRGYTF.

This clonotype was recorded a few times. The chain employs TRBV30 and TRBJ1-2; D is unclear. CDR1 is GTSNPN and CDR2 is SVGIG in the germline V gene (reference sequence). The CDR3 has 12 amino acids. V was pared by 3 bases and J by 4 bases, with 9 bases between. CDR3 nucleotides: TGTGCCTGGAGCAGAACTCGCTATGGCTACACCTTC. It translates to CAWSRTRYGYTF.

This clonotype was seen many times. V usage is TRBV28 and J usage is TRBJ1-3; no reliable D call. Germline assignment: CDR1 MDHEN and CDR2 SYDVKM. The V end was cut by 7 bases, the J end by 0 bases, with 10 bases between. The CDR3 covers 14 residues. The CDR3 DNA follows: TGTGCCAGCACCGATTCCTTCTCTGGAAACACCATATATTTT. Amino acids: CASTDSFSGNTIYF.

This clonotype was detected ten times or more. The chain is built from TRBV6-2 or TRBV6-3 and TRBJ2-4, with 10 bases identical to TRBD2. CDR3 length equals 21 residues. CDR1 and CDR2 (germline): MNHEY, SVGEGT. The V segment lost 5 bases and the J segment 0 bases; nucleotides outside the gene matches: 19. The CDR3 loop reads CASSPYSGTSAVVLAKNIQYF. The CDR3 DNA reads TGTGCCAGCAGTCCTTACTCCGGGACTAGCGCCGTCGTCTTAGCCAAAAACATTCAGTACTTC.

The chain combines TRBV11-2 with TRBJ2-5; 8 nucleotides line up with TRBD1. Germline V gives CDR1 SGHAT, CDR2 FQNNGV. This CDR3 contains 14 residues. The junction had 5 bases not matched to a gene; V was cut back by 5 bases and J by 3 bases. The CDR3 DNA reads as TGTGCCAGCAGCACGGGACAGGTTGAAGAGACCCAGTACTTC. The encoded protein is CASSTGQVEETQYF.

This clonotype has at least ten counts. The gene calls are TRBV20-1 and TRBJ1-3, with unresolved D. The germline V gene has CDR1 DFQATT and CDR2 SNEGSKA (reference sequence). This CDR3 has 14 residues. The ends were cut back, 1 base at V and 4 bases at J, with 11 bases in the middle. In DNA form, the CDR3 reads TGCAGTGCTAGAGGGGAGCAAGGAGGAAACACCATATATTTT. Translated: CSARGEQGGNTIYF.

This clonotype was counted at least ten times. A much larger clone differs from this one at a single base, so this may be a read error. The V call is TRBV6-1, the J call TRBJ1-5; TRBD1 might be the D (5 bases). V was cut by 1 base and J by 0 bases, with 13 bases left in between. The CDR3 has 17 residues. CDR1 is MNHNS and CDR2 is SASEGT in the germline V gene. CDR3 loop: CASSEDQGSTSNQPQHF. Written as DNA, the CDR3 is TGTGCCAGCAGTGAAGATCAGGGCTCGACTAGCAATCAGCCCCAGCATTTT.

This clonotype was observed many times. V gene TRBV28 combines with J gene TRBJ1-5; the D gene is possibly TRBD1 (5 bases). V was clipped by 11 bases and J by 7 bases, with 12 bases between them. This CDR3 has 11 residues. CDR1 is MDHEN, CDR2 SYDVKM, per germline. CDR3 bases: TGTGCCTCCCAGGAGGGGCAGCCCCAGCATTTT. This sequence encodes CASQEGQPQHF.

This clonotype was observed many times. J is TRBJ2-5 and V is TRBV12-3 or TRBV12-4; TRBD2 matches at 10 bases. The V gene end was trimmed by 8 bases and the J gene end by 5 bases; junction bases not matched to a gene: 11. The CDR3 extends over 15 amino acids. The CDR3 region has the DNA TGTGCCAGCCTCAGGAGGGTAGCGGGAGGTGAGACCCAGTACTTC. Its translation is CASLRRVAGGETQYF.